This TCR beta chain was retrieved from a study of post-analysis software for immune sequencing data. With 5 bases clipped from V and 4 bases from J, the junction kept 7 bases outside the gene matches. The CDR3 is made up of 14 amino acids. Per the germline V gene, CDR1 is MDHEN and CDR2 is SYDVKM. General study findings and limits: With TRBV5-6, TRBV5-1 and TRBV20-1 included, 5 or 6 TRBV segments were more frequent in patients than in controls.

Built from TCR beta cDNA, the libraries had unique molecular identifiers in them. TCRdb independently ran MiXCR on the PCR reads; one entry per CDR3 protein. The data contain 600,000 to 700,000 distinct CDR3 sequences, over 45% of them singletons. Of note for this clonotype: The target antigen is unknown.

This sequence originates from a girl aged 2-9 years with multiple sclerosis. The chain couples TRBV28 to TRBJ2-7; 8 nucleotides line up with TRBD1. Sequencing was performed on blood. This chain's CDR3 is CASSAGTGDYEQYF. CDR3 in DNA: TGTGCCAGCAGTGCGGGGACAGGAGATTACGAGCAGTACTTC.